This TCR beta chain comes out of a study of cytomegalovirus exposure and HLA in healthy donors. The CDR3 has 14 residues. Germline V lookup: CDR1 SGHTA, CDR2 FQGNSA. Trimming cost V 4 bases and J 4 bases; bases outside gene matches: 4. Findings and limits, study-wide: Some TCR beta chains (more than 150 of them) were listed as cytomegalovirus-associated.

Some clones are missing from TCRdb's copy, which holds only in-frame ones; the method was immunoSEQ multiplex PCR. The sample lists 90,000 to 100,000 clones, less than 90% occurring once. For this clone: What it binds is not known.

V and J are TRBV7-2 and TRBJ1-3; 7 bases are a match to TRBD1. The sample taken for sequencing was PBMCs. This clonotype originated in a man between 18 and 35 years old in good health and CMV-seropositive. The CDR3: CASSYTGAGNTIYF. DNA of the CDR3: TGTGCCAGCAGCTACACAGGGGCCGGAAACACCATATATTTT.